Listed below are T cell receptor beta chains from one sample, sequenced in a study of breast tumors, draining lymph nodes, adjacent tissues. TCRdb recomputed calls from the multiplex PCR reads with MiXCR, one row per CDR3 protein. Of about 120,000 distinct CDR3 sequences listed, 15% to 20% are singletons. Sequenced material: axillary lymph node tissue. These receptors originate from a female donor with breast cancer. Some clones in this sample may be carry-over from other donors' samples. Both conserved end residues are part of each CDR3. The D gene is left open where the match is weak. Expanded clones get a size class; other rows say once, few or many, or leave the size out.

cdr3_length	clone_size	v_call	d_call	j_call	cdr3_nt	cdr3_aa
14	many	TRBV27	-	TRBJ1-6	TGTGCCAGCAGTTTTCATCTGGGTAATTCACCCCTCCACTTT	CASSFHLGNSPLHF
15	-	TRBV28	TRBD1	TRBJ2-7	TGTGCCAGCAGTAGCCCCGGGACAGTGACCTACGAGCAGTACTTC	CASSSPGTVTYEQYF
15	many	TRBV5-6	-	TRBJ1-2	TGTGCCAGCAGCTTGAGCGGGGAGATATACTATGGCTACACCTTC	CASSLSGEIYYGYTF
17	many	TRBV4-2	-	TRBJ2-7	TGTGCCAGCAGCCACCTCACCCAGACAATGCCCCTCTACGAGCAGTACTTC	CASSHLTQTMPLYEQYF
15	many	TRBV19	TRBD1	TRBJ2-7	TGTGCCAGTAGACTCGAAGACAGGGATTCCTACGAGCAGTACTTC	CASRLEDRDSYEQYF
14	-	TRBV27	TRBD2	TRBJ2-7	TGTGCCAGCAGTTTGCGGGAGGGCAGGTACGAGCAGTACTTC	CASSLREGRYEQYF
15	many	TRBV18	TRBD1	TRBJ2-7	TGTGCCAGCTCACCAGCACAGGGGACCTCCTACGAGCAGTACTTC	CASSPAQGTSYEQYF
12	-	TRBV5-1	-	TRBJ1-1	TGCGCCAGCAGCTTGAATTTAGCAGAAGCTTTCTTT	CASSLNLAEAFF
17	many	TRBV9	TRBD1	TRBJ2-3	TGTGCCAGCAGCGTAGGTGGGGACAGGGGGCTAACAGATACGCAGTATTTT	CASSVGGDRGLTDTQYF
15	many	TRBV19	-	TRBJ1-2	TGTGCCAGTACCCTCGACAGACAGATACGCTTTGGCTACACCTTC	CASTLDRQIRFGYTF
13	many	TRBV12-3/TRBV12-4	-	TRBJ1-2	TGTGCCAGCAGTTTAAAGGGGCGTTATGGCTACACCTTC	CASSLKGRYGYTF
14	many	TRBV20-1	TRBD1	TRBJ1-2	TGCAGTGCTGAAAAAAGGACAGGGGTCGATGGCTACACCTTC	CSAEKRTGVDGYTF
14	many	TRBV7-9	-	TRBJ2-3	TGTGCCAGCAGCTTGTGGGAGAGGGAAGATACGCAGTATTTT	CASSLWEREDTQYF
16	many	TRBV6-1	-	TRBJ1-2	TGTGCCAGCAGGCAGAGGAGTGCCATTTCTAACTATGGCTACACCTTC	CASRQRSAISNYGYTF
16	many	TRBV19	TRBD2	TRBJ2-1	TGTGCCAGTAGTATACCGGGACTAGCAGAATACAATGAGCAGTTCTTC	CASSIPGLAEYNEQFF
18	few	TRBV28	-	TRBJ1-5	TGTGCCAGCAGTTTAAGCCAAGGGGCCACGGACAGCAATCAGCCCCAGCATTTT	CASSLSQGATDSNQPQHF
15	-	TRBV5-1	TRBD1	TRBJ1-3	TGCGCCAGCGGACTGGACAGGACTACTGGAAACACCATATATTTT	CASGLDRTTGNTIYF
12	many	TRBV14	-	TRBJ2-1	TGTGCCAGCAGCCAGTACACCCTTGAGCAGTTCTTC	CASSQYTLEQFF
14	many	TRBV5-8	-	TRBJ1-6	TGTGCCAGCAGCTTATCGGGTACCGATTCACCCCTCCACTTT	CASSLSGTDSPLHF
16	many	TRBV20-1	-	TRBJ1-6	TGCAGTGCTAGAGGTTCATTGACAGACGGAAATTCACCCCTCCACTTT	CSARGSLTDGNSPLHF
13	many	TRBV20-1	TRBD1	TRBJ2-7	TGCAGTGCCGAACGGGACAGCCCCTACGAGCAGTACTTC	CSAERDSPYEQYF
13	many	TRBV28	TRBD1	TRBJ1-2	TGTGCCAGCAGGGAAGACAGGGGTAGTGGCTACACCTTC	CASREDRGSGYTF
14	many	TRBV5-1	TRBD2	TRBJ2-3	TGCGCCAGCAGGTGGGGGGGGTCCACAGATACGCAGTATTTT	CASRWGGSTDTQYF
13	many	TRBV7-3	-	TRBJ2-5	TGTGCCAGCAGCTTGGGCAGAGCAGAGACCCAGTACTTC	CASSLGRAETQYF
15	many	TRBV18	TRBD2	TRBJ2-7	TGTGCCAGCTCACCACAGAGCGGGAGTGGTTACGAGCAGTACTTC	CASSPQSGSGYEQYF
15	many	TRBV7-3	TRBD2	TRBJ2-3	TGTGCCAGCAGCCTGGGACTAGCGAGCACAGATACGCAGTATTTT	CASSLGLASTDTQYF
15	many	TRBV5-1	-	TRBJ1-6	TGCGCCAGCAGCTTGGGTACAGCCTGGAATTCACCCCTCCACTTT	CASSLGTAWNSPLHF
14	many	TRBV6-5	-	TRBJ1-5	TGTGCCAGCAAAGTAGGCAGTAAGGATCAGCCCCAGCATTTT	CASKVGSKDQPQHF
18	many	TRBV10-3	TRBD1	TRBJ1-3	TGTGCCATCAGTGACCCCGCAAGGTCCACAGGGGAAGGAAACACCATATATTTT	CAISDPARSTGEGNTIYF
15	once	TRBV5-4	TRBD2	TRBJ2-1	TGTGCCAGCAGCTCCATAGCGGGGATCCTTAGTGAGCAGTTCTTC	CASSSIAGILSEQFF
13	few	TRBV5-1	-	TRBJ1-1	TGCGCCAGCAGCCTCAGGGGAAGCACTGAAGCTTTCTTT	CASSLRGSTEAFF
16	-	TRBV6-6	-	TRBJ2-5	TGTGCCAGCAGTTGCTCGGTGGCCCTGGGGCAAGAGACCCAGTACTTC	CASSCSVALGQETQYF
15	many	TRBV6-1	TRBD2	TRBJ2-5	TGTGCCAGCAGGGTACTAGCGGGAGAAGGGGAGACCCAGTACTTC	CASRVLAGEGETQYF
17	many	TRBV7-6	TRBD2	TRBJ2-1	TGTGCCAGCAGCTTTTTTGGTCTACTAGCGGGAGACAATGAGCAGTTCTTC	CASSFFGLLAGDNEQFF
13	many	TRBV20-1	-	TRBJ1-4	TGCAGTGCTTATGGACAGCGTAATGAAAAACTGTTTTTT	CSAYGQRNEKLFF
16	many	TRBV4-2	-	TRBJ2-1	TGTGCCAGCAGCCAAGGCCCGCGGGGTTCCTACAATGAGCAGTTCTTC	CASSQGPRGSYNEQFF
14	many	TRBV20-1	TRBD2	TRBJ2-1	TGCAGTGCTGAGACGGTAGCGGGGTTCAATGAGCAGTTCTTC	CSAETVAGFNEQFF
14	many	TRBV2	-	TRBJ2-5	TGTGCCAGCAGTGACCCCCGGAGGAGAGGGACCCAGTACTTC	CASSDPRRRGTQYF
12	-	TRBV28	-	TRBJ1-2	TGTGCCAGCACCCAGGATCTCTATGGCTACACCTTC	CASTQDLYGYTF
19	-	TRBV5-1	TRBD2	TRBJ2-2	TGCGCCAGCAGCTCAAATACCGGGCTAGCGGGAGTGGGGACCGGGGAGCTGTTTTTT	CASSSNTGLAGVGTGELFF
15	few	TRBV11-2	TRBD1	TRBJ2-1	TGTGCCAGCAGCTCTCCGGGACAGGGGGCAAATGAGCAGTTCTTC	CASSSPGQGANEQFF
12	few	TRBV14	-	TRBJ2-5	TGTGCCAGCAGCCAATCGGGGGAGACCCAGTACTTC	CASSQSGETQYF
14	many	TRBV13	TRBD1	TRBJ2-7	TGTGCCAGCAGCTCCGGGACAGACACCTACGAGCAGTACTTC	CASSSGTDTYEQYF
19	few	TRBV5-1	TRBD1	TRBJ2-2	TGCGCCAGCAGCTTGGCGGGGACAGGGCCCCAACACAAGACCGGGGAGCTGTTTTTT	CASSLAGTGPQHKTGELFF
12	once	TRBV29-1	-	TRBJ2-1	TGCAGCGGACTCAGGGATTTCGGGGAGCAGCTCTTC	CSGLRDFGEQLF
15	many	TRBV10-3	TRBD1	TRBJ1-6	TGTGCCATCAGGCCGGGGACAGACTATAATTCACCCCTCCACTTT	CAIRPGTDYNSPLHF
17	many	TRBV9	TRBD2	TRBJ2-3	TGTGCCAGCAGCGTAGGGGCTGGACTAGCAGGCACAGATACGCAGTATTTT	CASSVGAGLAGTDTQYF
14	few	TRBV20-1	TRBD1	TRBJ1-1	TGCAGTGCGGGGGGGGGACAGGGTAGAGCTGAAGCTTTCTTT	CSAGGGQGRAEAFF
17	many	TRBV6-5	TRBD2	TRBJ2-2	TGTGCCAGCAGTTTCAGACTAGCGGGGTCGGGCACCGGGGAGCTGTTTTTT	CASSFRLAGSGTGELFF
12	many	TRBV7-9	-	TRBJ1-4	TGTGCCAGCAGTGCGTCCGGGACTTGGCTGTTTTTT	CASSASGTWLFF
14	-	TRBV6-5	TRBD1	TRBJ1-2	TGTGCCAGCAGTTCGACAGGGTTGGCTAATGGCTACACCTTC	CASSSTGLANGYTF
16	many	TRBV7-9	TRBD2	TRBJ2-7	TGTGCCAGCAGCGAACTTCATACCGGCGGGGGGCACGAGCAGTACTTC	CASSELHTGGGHEQYF
15	many	TRBV30	TRBD2	TRBJ2-1	TGTGCCTGGAGTGTTCGCGGGAGTGACTACAATGAGCAGTTCTTC	CAWSVRGSDYNEQFF
15	many	TRBV7-9	-	TRBJ2-5	TGTGCCAGCAGCTTAGCGTTAGGGGCAGGCGAGACCCAGTACTTC	CASSLALGAGETQYF
14	many	TRBV4-2	-	TRBJ2-1	TGTGCCAGCAGCCAAGTCCTGGGGGGAGATGAGCAGTTCTTC	CASSQVLGGDEQFF
14	many	TRBV19	TRBD1	TRBJ2-1	TGTGCCAGTAGTATTCCAGGGGGCTACAATGAGCAGTTCTTC	CASSIPGGYNEQFF
16	few	TRBV28	TRBD2	TRBJ2-7	TGTGCCAGCAGTTTAGAGTCGGGAGGGCCGACCTACGAGCAGTACTTC	CASSLESGGPTYEQYF
18	many	TRBV20-1	TRBD2	TRBJ2-1	TGCAGTGCTAGAGATCGAGGGACTAGCGGAGGGGGCTACAATGAGCAGTTCTTC	CSARDRGTSGGGYNEQFF
16	many	TRBV6-5	TRBD2	TRBJ2-7	TGTGCCACGCGCGGCCTAGCGGGAGGGCCGAGGTACGAGCAGTACTTC	CATRGLAGGPRYEQYF
15	many	TRBV10-3	TRBD2	TRBJ2-5	TGTGCCATCAGTGAGACTAGCGGGAGGTCGGAGACCCAGTACTTC	CAISETSGRSETQYF